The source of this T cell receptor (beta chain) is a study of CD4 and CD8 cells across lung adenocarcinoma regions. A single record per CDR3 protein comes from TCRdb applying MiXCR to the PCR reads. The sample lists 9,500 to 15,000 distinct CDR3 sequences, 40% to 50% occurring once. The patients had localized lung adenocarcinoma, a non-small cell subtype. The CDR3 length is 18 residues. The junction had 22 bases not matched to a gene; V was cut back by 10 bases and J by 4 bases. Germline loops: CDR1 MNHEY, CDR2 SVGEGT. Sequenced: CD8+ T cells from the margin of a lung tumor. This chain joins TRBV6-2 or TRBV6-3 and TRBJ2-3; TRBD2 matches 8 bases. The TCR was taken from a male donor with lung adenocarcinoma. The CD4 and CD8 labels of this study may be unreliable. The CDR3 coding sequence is TGTGCCACTAAATTCGATCCAGCGGGAGAAGGTTTTGCAGATACGCAGTATTTT. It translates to CATKFDPAGEGFADTQYF.